This T cell receptor (beta chain) was identified during a study of blood T cell repertoires in COVID-19. The overall study: Sources were T cells, B-cell-depleted T cells, or PBMCs; the material itself was cDNA or gDNA.

Only in-frame clones appear in the TCRdb table, and some are missing; sequencing was by immunoSEQ multiplex PCR. The sample carries approximately 240,000 clones, approximately 91% recorded once. V lost 4 bases, J lost 0 bases, and 14 bases lay in between. Germline values: CDR1 SGHRS, CDR2 YFSETQ. This CDR3 is built from 16 residues. This TCR was sampled from a young man with COVID-19, enrolled during active disease. V is TRBV5-1 and J is TRBJ1-3; D is perhaps TRBD1 (5 bases). Source material: peripheral blood. CDR3 bases: TGCGCCAGCAGCAGGGGACTTAAGGCCTCTGGAAACACCATATATTTT. This sequence encodes CASSRGLKASGNTIYF.